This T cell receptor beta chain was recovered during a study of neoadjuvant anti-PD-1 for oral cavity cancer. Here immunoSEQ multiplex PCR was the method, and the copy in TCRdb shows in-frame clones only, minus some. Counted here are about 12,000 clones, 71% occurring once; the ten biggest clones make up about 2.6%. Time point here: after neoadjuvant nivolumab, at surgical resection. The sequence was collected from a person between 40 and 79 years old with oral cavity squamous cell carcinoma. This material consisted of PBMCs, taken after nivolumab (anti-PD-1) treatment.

The CDR3 DNA is TGTGCCAGCAGCCCAATGATCGGGGCAGATGAAAAACTGTTTTTT. Translation: CASSPMIGADEKLFF. The chain joins TRBV7-8 to TRBJ1-4; a weak D match, TRBD1 (5 bases). Germline V gene data show CDR1 as SGHVS and CDR2 as FQNEAQ. The length of the CDR3 is 15 residues. V was pared by 5 bases and J by 6 bases, with 16 bases between.